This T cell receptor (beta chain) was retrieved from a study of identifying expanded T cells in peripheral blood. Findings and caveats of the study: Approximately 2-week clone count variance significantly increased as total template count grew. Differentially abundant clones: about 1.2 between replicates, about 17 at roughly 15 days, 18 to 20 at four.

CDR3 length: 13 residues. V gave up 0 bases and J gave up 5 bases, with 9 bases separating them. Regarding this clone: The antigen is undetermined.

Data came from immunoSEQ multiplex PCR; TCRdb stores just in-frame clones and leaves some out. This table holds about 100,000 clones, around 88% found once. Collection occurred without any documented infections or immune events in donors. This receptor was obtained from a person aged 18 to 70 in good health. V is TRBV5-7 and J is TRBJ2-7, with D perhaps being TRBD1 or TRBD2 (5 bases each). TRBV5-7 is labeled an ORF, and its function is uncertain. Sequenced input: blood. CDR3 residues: CASSLARGHEQYF. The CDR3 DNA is TGTGCCAGCAGCTTGGCACGGGGCCACGAGCAGTACTTC.